These 21 T cell receptor beta chains share one sample of origin, sequenced in a study of CD8+ T cells in alopecia areata. The treatment: oral pan-JAK inhibitor, 5-10 mg twice daily. Investigators isolated RNA and reverse transcribed it into cDNA to act as the sequencing template. Sequencing was performed with immunoSEQ multiplex PCR; in TCRdb, only in-frame clones are kept and a portion is missing. Here the sample spans about 100,000 clones, roughly 56% being singletons. Specimen: CD8+ T cells sorted from blood, collected at roughly week 55, from a patient treated with tofacitinib. Receptors were obtained from a human donor with alopecia areata.

CDR3 protein: CSARQETQYF. Here the CDR3 DNA reads TGCAGTGCTAGACAAGAGACCCAGTACTTC. J is TRBJ2-5 and V is TRBV20-1; D is undetermined. This CDR3 is built from 10 residues. Between the trimmed V and J ends, which lost 2 bases and 2 bases, there was a span of 0 bases. Per the germline V gene, CDR1 is DFQATT and CDR2 is SNEGSKA (reference sequence).

This clone occurred a few times. The chain joins TRBV7-3 to TRBJ2-2; tentative D call: TRBD2 (6 bases). V dropped 8 bases and J dropped 5 bases, with 9 bases sitting between them. CDR3 length equals 12 residues. Germline CDR1 reads SGHTA; CDR2 reads FQGTGA. CDR3 in amino acids: CASAEGTGELFF. The CDR3 DNA reads as TGTGCCAGCGCGGAGGGAACCGGGGAGCTGTTTTTT.

The rearrangement links TRBV5-1 to TRBJ2-3, with 11 bases lining up with TRBD1. Germline V lookup: CDR1 SGHRS, CDR2 YFSETQ. J gave up 3 bases and V 4 bases, and 10 bases lay outside the gene matches. The CDR3 spans 17 residues. The CDR3 region is CASSPEYGTGGTDTQYF. The CDR3 DNA reads TGCGCCAGCAGCCCGGAATACGGGACAGGGGGAACAGATACGCAGTATTTT.

This clone was counted a few times. The chain links TRBV4-1 to TRBJ1-4; D not resolved. Trimming pared 2 bases from V and 7 bases from J, leaving 20 bases between. There are 17 residues in the CDR3. The germline V gene encodes CDR1 MGHRA and CDR2 YSYEKL. CDR3 bases: TGCGCCAGCAGCCAAAAGCCCGTCAATTGGAATAGTGAAAAACTGTTTTTT. Translating gives CASSQKPVNWNSEKLFF.

This chain links TRBV29-1 with TRBJ2-6; D ambiguous. The V and J ends lost 0 bases and 0 bases respectively, with 15 bases between them. Germline CDR1 is SQVTM and CDR2 is ANQGSEA. The CDR3 is 18 amino acids. The DNA for the CDR3 is TGCAGCGTTGAAGATCAAAAAGGTCTCCCCTCTGGGGCCAACGTCCTGACTTTC. It encodes CSVEDQKGLPSGANVLTF.

The rearrangement links TRBV27 to TRBJ1-6, with D tentatively TRBD1 (5 bases). Trimming pared 6 bases from V and 9 bases from J, leaving 18 bases between. Germline V gene sequence: CDR1 MNHEY, CDR2 SMNVEV (reference sequence). CDR3 size: 15 residues. The CDR3 sequence: CASSGGDLGGSPLHF. The DNA of the CDR3 is TGTGCCAGCAGCGGGGGGGATCTGGGAGGTTCACCCCTCCACTTT.

The chain employs TRBV27 and TRBJ2-5; D unresolved. V was clipped by 2 bases and J by 7 bases, with 11 bases between them. The CDR3 covers 13 residues. Per the germline V gene, CDR1 is MNHEY and CDR2 is SMNVEV (reference sequence). The CDR3 DNA reads as TGTGCCAGCAGTTTAGGGCAGGATGGGACCCAGTACTTC. Protein: CASSLGQDGTQYF.

The chain couples TRBV13 to TRBJ2-1; either TRBD1 or TRBD2 may supply D (7 bases each). The CDR3 runs to 15 residues. The ends were cut back, 5 bases at V and 2 bases at J, with 13 bases in the middle. The germline CDR1 and CDR2 sequences are PRHDT and FYEKMQ (reference sequence). CDR3 nucleotide sequence: TGTGCCAGCAGCCCAGGGGGGGACCCCTACAATGAGCAGTTCTTC. Protein product: CASSPGGDPYNEQFF.

The chain has TRBV5-4 and TRBJ2-7; 9 positions agree with TRBD1. Germline values: CDR1 SGHNT, CDR2 YYREEE (reference sequence). The CDR3 loop spans 17 amino acids. V gave up 0 bases and J gave up 6 bases; unmatched junction bases: 13. This CDR3 is CASSLAVRRDRVLEQYF. The CDR3 DNA sequence: TGTGCCAGCAGCTTGGCCGTGAGGAGGGACAGGGTCCTCGAGCAGTACTTC.

This chain connects TRBV19 to TRBJ2-6; TRBD1 is a possible D gene (5 bases). Trimming cost V 11 bases and J 4 bases, with 12 bases left between them. The length of the CDR3 is 13 residues. Germline V lookup: CDR1 LNHDA, CDR2 SQIVND (reference sequence). The CDR3, as DNA: TGTGCCGGTGGGGCTACCGGGGCCAACGTCCTGACTTTC. Protein sequence: CAGGATGANVLTF.

The V call is TRBV7-9, the J call TRBJ1-4; D possibly corresponds to TRBD1 (5 bases). CDR3 length equals 13 residues. From germline, CDR1 is SEHNR and CDR2 FQNEAQ (reference sequence). Deletions cut 4 bases from V and 8 bases from J, with 11 bases between. CDR3 DNA: TGTGCCAGCAGCTCGGGGCGGGACGAAAAACTGTTTTTT. Protein: CASSSGRDEKLFF. Combining the CDR3 with reference TRBV7-9 and TRBJ1-4 gives the whole variable domain DTGVSQNPRHKITKRGQNVTFRCDPISEHNRLYWYRQTLGQGPEFLTYFQNEAQLEKSRLLSDRFSAERPKGSFSTLEIQRTEQGDSAMYLCASSSGRDEKLFFGSGTQLSVL.

This chain links TRBV2 with TRBJ2-1; D call uncertain. Germline assignment: CDR1 SNHLY and CDR2 FYNNEI. Trimming shortened V by 1 base and J by 6 bases, and 10 bases separated the two germline ends. CDR3 length: 14 amino acids. CDR3: CASSEVYLPNEQFF. CDR3 nucleotide sequence: TGTGCCAGCAGTGAAGTTTACCTTCCCAATGAGCAGTTCTTC. The entire variable domain, with the rest obtained from reference TRBV2 and TRBJ2-1, is as follows: EPEVTQTPSHQVTQMGQEVILRCVPISNHLYFYWYRQILGQKVEFLVSFYNNEISEKSEIFDDQFSVERPDGSNFTLKIRSTKLEDSAMYFCASSEVYLPNEQFFGPGTRLTVL.

The genes are TRBV19 and TRBJ1-5; maybe TRBD1 (5 bases). V lost 3 bases, J lost 2 bases, and 17 bases lay in between. The germline gives CDR1 LNHDA, CDR2 SQIVND (reference sequence). The CDR3 spans 17 residues. CDR3 sequence reads: CASSIGCWGTCNQPQHF. CDR3 DNA: TGTGCCAGTAGTATTGGGTGCTGGGGCACCTGCAATCAGCCCCAGCATTTT.

This clone appeared a few times. V and J are TRBV10-3 and TRBJ2-3; TRBD2 agrees at 14 bases. J gave up 0 bases and V 6 bases, and 8 bases lay outside the gene matches. Germline values: CDR1 ENHRY, CDR2 SYGVKD. This CDR3 has 18 residues. CDR3 sequence reads: CAISVGTSGGPSTDTQYF. The CDR3 DNA reads as TGTGCCATCAGCGTGGGGACTAGCGGGGGCCCTAGCACAGATACGCAGTATTTT.

This chain joins TRBV11-2 and TRBJ2-7; tentatively, D is TRBD1 (6 bases). The CDR3 is made up of 12 amino acids. Per the germline V gene, CDR1 is SGHAT and CDR2 is FQNNGV. Between the trimmed V and J ends, which lost 5 bases and 4 bases, there was a span of 9 bases. The DNA of the CDR3 is TGTGCCAGCAGCCCCCAGGGGTACGAGCAGTACTTC. Protein product: CASSPQGYEQYF.

The chain has TRBV6-5 and TRBJ2-5; 7 bases agree with TRBD1. The CDR3 runs 15 residues. In germline, CDR1 is MNHEY, CDR2 SVGAGI. Trimming took 4 bases from V and 2 from J; bases not matched to a gene: 7. In nucleotides, the CDR3 is TGTGCCAGCAGTTCAACCCAGGGACAGCAAGAGACCCAGTACTTC. Protein product: CASSSTQGQQETQYF.

The V call is TRBV5-6, the J call TRBJ1-5; maybe TRBD1 (6 bases). Germline V gene sequence: CDR1 SGHDT, CDR2 YYEEEE. V gave up 0 bases and J gave up 5 bases, with 9 bases separating them. The CDR3 has 14 residues. CDR3 sequence reads: CASSLDGGHQPQHF. In DNA, the CDR3 is TGTGCCAGCAGCTTGGACGGGGGCCATCAGCCCCAGCATTTT. The full variable domain, with the rest looked up from reference TRBV5-6 and TRBJ1-5, is DAGVTQSPTHLIKTRGQQVTLRCSPKSGHDTVSWYQQALGQGPQFIFQYYEEEERQRGNFPDRFSGHQFPNYSSELNVNALLLGDSALYLCASSLDGGHQPQHFGDGTRLSIL.

CDR3 sequence: CASSLSPPDRVTEAFF. The CDR3 DNA sequence: TGTGCCAGCAGTTTATCTCCCCCGGACAGGGTGACTGAAGCTTTCTTT. The rearrangement uses TRBV27 and TRBJ1-1, with 8 positions matching TRBD1. This CDR3 comprises 16 residues. Trimming took 0 bases from V and 5 from J; bases not matched to a gene: 8. Germline CDR1 and CDR2: MNHEY and SMNVEV (reference sequence).

Only a few counts were recorded for this clone. The rearrangement joins TRBV5-6 to TRBJ1-5; no firm D call. Germline lookup yields CDR1 SGHDT and CDR2 YYEEEE. This CDR3 region has 14 residues. The V and J ends lost 2 bases and 2 bases respectively, with 8 bases between them. The CDR3 region is CASSFGQGNQPQHF. The CDR3, as DNA: TGTGCCAGCAGCTTTGGGCAGGGCAATCAGCCCCAGCATTTT.

This CDR3 reads CASSVTVATNEKLFF. CDR3 DNA: TGTGCCAGTAGTGTGACAGTCGCAACTAATGAAAAACTGTTTTTT. This chain uses TRBV19 with TRBJ1-4; possible D gene TRBD1, 5 bases. Germline values: CDR1 LNHDA, CDR2 SQIVND (reference sequence). This CDR3 comprises 15 residues. Trimming pared 5 bases from V and 0 bases from J, leaving 10 bases between.

This sequence joins TRBV7-2 and TRBJ2-7; 8 positions agree with TRBD1. CDR3 size: 14 residues. The junction had 3 bases not matched to a gene; V was cut back by 5 bases and J by 0 bases. The germline gives CDR1 SGHTA, CDR2 FQGNSA. CDR3 in amino acids: CASSRTGGSYEQYF. CDR3 in DNA: TGTGCCAGCAGCCGAACAGGGGGCTCCTACGAGCAGTACTTC.